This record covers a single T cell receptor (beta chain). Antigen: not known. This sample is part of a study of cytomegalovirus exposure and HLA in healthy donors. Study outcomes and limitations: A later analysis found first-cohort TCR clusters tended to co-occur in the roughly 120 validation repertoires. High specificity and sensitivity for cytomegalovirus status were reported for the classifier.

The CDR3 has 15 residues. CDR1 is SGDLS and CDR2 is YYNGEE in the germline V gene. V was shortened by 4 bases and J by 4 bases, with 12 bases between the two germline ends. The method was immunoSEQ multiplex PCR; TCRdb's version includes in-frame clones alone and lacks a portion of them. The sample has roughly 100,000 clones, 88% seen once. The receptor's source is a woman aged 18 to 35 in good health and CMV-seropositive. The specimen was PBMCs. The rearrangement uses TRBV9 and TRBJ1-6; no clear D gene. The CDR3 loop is CASSPEGVYNSPLHF. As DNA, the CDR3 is TGTGCCAGCAGCCCGGAGGGCGTTTATAATTCACCCCTCCACTTT.